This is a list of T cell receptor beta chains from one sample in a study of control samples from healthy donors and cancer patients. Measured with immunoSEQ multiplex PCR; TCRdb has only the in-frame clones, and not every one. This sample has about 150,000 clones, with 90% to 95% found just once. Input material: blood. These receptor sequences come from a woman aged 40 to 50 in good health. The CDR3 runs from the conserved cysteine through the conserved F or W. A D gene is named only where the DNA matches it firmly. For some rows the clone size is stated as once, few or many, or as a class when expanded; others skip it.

TGTGCCAGCAGCTCACAACGCGGGACGGTTACCGGGGAGCTGTTTTTT	CASSSQRGTVTGELFF	TRBV5-4	TRBJ2-2	NA	once
TGTGCCAGCAGCTTAGACGGACAGCAGCCCCAGCATTTT	CASSLDGQQPQHF	TRBV7-9	TRBJ1-5	NA	once
TGTGCCAGCAGTGAAACGGGTTTGACTGAAGCTTTCTTT	CASSETGLTEAFF	TRBV6-1	TRBJ1-1	NA	NA
TGTGCCAGCAGTTACCTCCGAGGGGTCGATGTGTCCCCCCATGAGCAGTTCTTC	CASSYLRGVDVSPHEQFF	TRBV6-2/TRBV6-3	TRBJ2-1	NA	once
TGTGCCAGTAGGAGGACAGGGCAGGGGGATGAAGCTTTCTTT	CASRRTGQGDEAFF	TRBV19	TRBJ1-1	TRBD1	NA
TGTGCCAGCAGCTTAGGGGGGACTGGGCCCTACGAGCAGTACTTC	CASSLGGTGPYEQYF	TRBV7-6	TRBJ2-7	NA	NA
TGTGCTAGCAGCCCTTGGGGACTAGCGGGAGGGAATGAGCAGTTCTTC	CASSPWGLAGGNEQFF	TRBV7-7	TRBJ2-1	TRBD2	NA
TGTGCCAGCTCACCACGGAGGAGCTCTGGAAACACCATATATTTT	CASSPRRSSGNTIYF	TRBV18	TRBJ1-3	NA	NA
TGTGCCAGCAGTTACGTTCAGGCTGAAGCTTTCTTT	CASSYVQAEAFF	TRBV6-2/TRBV6-3	TRBJ1-1	NA	NA
TGCGCCAGCAGCTGGGTGGACAGATATGGCTACACCTTC	CASSWVDRYGYTF	TRBV5-1	TRBJ1-2	NA	NA
TGTGCCAGCTTGGGACAGGGGGGAAATGGCTACACCTTC	CASLGQGGNGYTF	TRBV18	TRBJ1-2	TRBD1	NA
TGTGCCAGCAGCGCACCGGGACTAGCGGGAGGGCCATCCCAGTTCTTC	CASSAPGLAGGPSQFF	TRBV21-1	TRBJ2-1	NA	NA
TGTGCCAGCAGTGATGAGTTTGCAAAACTGTTTTTT	CASSDEFAKLFF	TRBV25-1	TRBJ1-4	NA	NA
TGTGCCACCAGCAGAAGAGACCCATCGTCTGGAAACACCATATATTTT	CATSRRDPSSGNTIYF	TRBV15	TRBJ1-3	NA	NA
TGTGCCAGCAGCTTAGTGGGAGGGAGTGAGCAGTTCTTC	CASSLVGGSEQFF	TRBV7-2	TRBJ2-1	TRBD2	NA
TGTGCCAGCAGCTTGGCCTCAACTAATGAAAAACTGTTTTTT	CASSLASTNEKLFF	TRBV7-2	TRBJ1-4	NA	NA
TGTGCCACCAGCAGAGAGATCACGGGGGGGAATTCACCCCTCCACTTT	CATSREITGGNSPLHF	TRBV15	TRBJ1-6	NA	NA
TGTGCCAGCAGCACTATAAGTGGCCCAGATACGCAGTATTTT	CASSTISGPDTQYF	TRBV7-8	TRBJ2-3	NA	NA
TGTGCCACCAGACAGGGGGCGTCTGGAAACACCATATATTTT	CATRQGASGNTIYF	TRBV19	TRBJ1-3	TRBD1	NA
TGTGCCAGCAGTTCATCAATCCGTGGGGGACAGGGGAAAATCTATGGCTACACCTTC	CASSSSIRGGQGKIYGYTF	TRBV27	TRBJ1-2	TRBD1	NA
TGCGCCAGCAGCCAAGAAGCCCTAGCGGGGTCTGAGCAGTTCTTC	CASSQEALAGSEQFF	TRBV4-3	TRBJ2-1	TRBD2	NA
TGTGCCAGCAGTTACTCGACGCGGAGTGGCTACGAGCAGTACTTC	CASSYSTRSGYEQYF	TRBV6-2/TRBV6-3	TRBJ2-7	NA	NA
TGCAGTGCTGCTTCGGGCGATACGCAGTATTTT	CSAASGDTQYF	TRBV20-1	TRBJ2-3	NA	NA
TGCGCCAGCAGCCCAGCCACAGCGCTCGCCGAGTCGCAGTACTTC	CASSPATALAESQYF	TRBV5-1	TRBJ2-7	NA	NA
TGTGCCATCAGTGAGCAGGGCTATGGCTACACCTTC	CAISEQGYGYTF	TRBV10-3	TRBJ1-2	NA	NA
TGTGCCAGCAGCCTGGGAGGCTACGAGCAGTACTTC	CASSLGGYEQYF	TRBV3-1/TRBV3-2	TRBJ2-7	NA	NA
TGTGCCAGCAGCCAAGATCGCCCCGGCCGGGGGAGCACCGGGGAGCTGTTTTTT	CASSQDRPGRGSTGELFF	TRBV4-2	TRBJ2-2	NA	NA
TGTGCCAGCAGCTCGGGACGGATCTACGAGCAGTACTTC	CASSSGRIYEQYF	TRBV7-9	TRBJ2-7	NA	NA
TGCGCCAGCAGCCAATCGACAGCCGTACGGCCCGCCTACACCTTC	CASSQSTAVRPAYTF	TRBV4-3	TRBJ1-2	NA	NA
TGTGCCAGTATTGGCAGGGCAGGAGAGCAGTACTTC	CASIGRAGEQYF	TRBV19	TRBJ2-7	NA	NA
TGTGCCAGTAGTATGGGTGGGACAGGGGGTACCGGGGAGCTGTTTTTT	CASSMGGTGGTGELFF	TRBV19	TRBJ2-2	TRBD1	NA
TGTGCCAGCAGCCGAGACCGGACAGGAGCTAACTATGGCTACACCTTC	CASSRDRTGANYGYTF	TRBV3-1/TRBV3-2	TRBJ1-2	TRBD1	NA
TGTGCCAGCAGCCTCCCAGGGTACGGCTACACCTTC	CASSLPGYGYTF	TRBV7-2	TRBJ1-2	NA	once
TGTGCCAGCAGTCCCCCTTTTGGGGGTTTGGATCAGCCCCAGCATTTT	CASSPPFGGLDQPQHF	TRBV28	TRBJ1-5	NA	NA
TGTGCCAGTAGCACCTTAGGACGGAATAGCAATCAGCCCCAGCATTTT	CASSTLGRNSNQPQHF	TRBV19	TRBJ1-5	NA	once
TGTGCCAGCAGCTCAGGGAGGACTGGAAACACCATATATTTT	CASSSGRTGNTIYF	TRBV6-5	TRBJ1-3	NA	NA
TGTGCCACCAGCAAAAGGGACGGCATTGGCTACACCTTC	CATSKRDGIGYTF	TRBV15	TRBJ1-2	NA	NA
TGCAGCGCCCTGACAGGGAACACTGAAGCTTTCTTT	CSALTGNTEAFF	TRBV29-1	TRBJ1-1	NA	NA
TGTGCCAGCAGCCAGGAGGGACACCTTTTTTACGAGCAGTACTTC	CASSQEGHLFYEQYF	TRBV4-2	TRBJ2-7	NA	NA
TGTGCCAGCCGGACAGGGGAAGCCACTGAAGCTTTCTTT	CASRTGEATEAFF	TRBV7-2	TRBJ1-1	TRBD1	NA
TGCAGTACCTCCCGCGACCGGGAGCAGTACTTC	CSTSRDREQYF	TRBV20-1	TRBJ2-7	NA	NA
TGCGCCAGCAGCCAAGATGGGACTAGCGGCACAGATACGCAGTATTTT	CASSQDGTSGTDTQYF	TRBV4-3	TRBJ2-3	TRBD2	NA
TGCAGTGCTAGTCCAGGGGGCTCAACTGAAGCTTTCTTT	CSASPGGSTEAFF	TRBV20-1	TRBJ1-1	TRBD1	NA
TGTGCCAGTAGTATAGGGACAGGGATCCTTAACTATGGCTACACCTTC	CASSIGTGILNYGYTF	TRBV19	TRBJ1-2	TRBD1	NA
TGTGCCAGCAGCCAGGCTCGGGAAGGCAAGACCCAGTACTTC	CASSQAREGKTQYF	TRBV5-4	TRBJ2-5	NA	NA
TGCGCCAGCAGAATTAGCAGGGGGGTAGAGACCCAGTACTTC	CASRISRGVETQYF	TRBV5-1	TRBJ2-5	NA	NA
TGCGCCAGCAGCCCACGGACAGGGACCGTCGACGTTGCAACTAATGAAAAACTGTTTTTT	CASSPRTGTVDVATNEKLFF	TRBV5-1	TRBJ1-4	TRBD1	once
TGTGCCTGGGACAGGGGAGGGACCTACGAGCAGTACTTC	CAWDRGGTYEQYF	TRBV30	TRBJ2-7	NA	NA
TGTGCCAGCAGCTTGCTGACTAGCGGGGTCTACAATGAGCAGTTCTTC	CASSLLTSGVYNEQFF	TRBV5-6	TRBJ2-1	TRBD2	NA
TGCGCCAGCAGCGGGGGGACAGGCTTAAATTCACCCCTCCACTTT	CASSGGTGLNSPLHF	TRBV5-1	TRBJ1-6	TRBD1	once
TGTGCCAGCAGTTACCTGGGCACGAACACTGAAGCTTTCTTT	CASSYLGTNTEAFF	TRBV6-5	TRBJ1-1	NA	NA
TGTGCCAGCAGCCCGACAGGGAACTCCTACGAGCAGTACTTC	CASSPTGNSYEQYF	TRBV6-5	TRBJ2-7	TRBD1	NA
TGTGCCAGCAGCGGACGAGCGGAGGTTGGGTGGACAGATACGCAGTATTTT	CASSGRAEVGWTDTQYF	TRBV9	TRBJ2-3	NA	NA
TGTGCCAGCAGCTTGGGGGACAGTTCAATGTATGGCTACACCTTC	CASSLGDSSMYGYTF	TRBV7-2	TRBJ1-2	TRBD1	NA
TGTGCCAGCAGCTTTGGGGGAAGATACAATGAGCAGTTCTTC	CASSFGGRYNEQFF	TRBV5-4	TRBJ2-1	NA	NA
TGTGCCAGCAGCTTGGCGGGAATGAAACAGCCCCAGCATTTT	CASSLAGMKQPQHF	TRBV5-6	TRBJ1-5	NA	NA
TGTGCCAGTAGTGGAGCGGGGGGGCCCGCCGGGGAGCTGTTTTTT	CASSGAGGPAGELFF	TRBV19	TRBJ2-2	TRBD2	NA
TGTGCCAGCAGCTTAGGGACAGGGAACACTGAAGCTTTCTTT	CASSLGTGNTEAFF	TRBV7-3	TRBJ1-1	TRBD1	NA
TGCGCCAGCAGCCCCGTAGCGGGAGATACGCAGTATTTT	CASSPVAGDTQYF	TRBV5-1	TRBJ2-3	TRBD2	NA
TGTGCCAGCAGTGAAACAGGGGGTCCCTCTGGCTACACCTTC	CASSETGGPSGYTF	TRBV21-1	TRBJ1-2	NA	NA